The 12 T cell receptor beta chains listed next were all sequenced from one sample in a study of CD8 T cells in ankylosing spondylitis. TCRdb reprocessed the 5' RACE reads with MiXCR, giving one entry per CDR3 protein. Counted here are 300,000 to 350,000 distinct CDR3 sequences, roughly 14% occurring once; the ten biggest clones make up 0.95% to 1.4%. Sequencing was done on a sample of blood, either unsorted or a sorted T cell fraction (not recorded which). The receptors originated from a male donor with ankylosing spondylitis or in good health (not recorded which).

This clonotype showed up many times. CDR3 nucleotides: TGCAGCGTATCCACAGACAGCGTGACAGATACGCAGTATTTT. Residues: CSVSTDSVTDTQYF. V gene TRBV29-1 combines with J gene TRBJ2-3, with a weak D call TRBD1 (5 bases). Germline assignment: CDR1 SQVTM and CDR2 ANQGSEA. The germline V and J ends were trimmed by 6 bases and 3 bases, with 16 bases remaining between them. This CDR3 spans 14 amino acids.

The V call is TRBV5-1, the J call TRBJ2-1; 9 bases fit TRBD1. The CDR3 spans 16 residues. CDR1 SGHRS and CDR2 YFSETQ come from the germline V gene. The junction had 10 bases not matched to a gene; V was cut back by 4 bases and J by 5 bases. The CDR3: CASSALDRGFNNEQFF. The CDR3 DNA reads TGCGCCAGCAGCGCGCTCGACAGGGGGTTCAACAATGAGCAGTTCTTC.

In its sample, this clonotype was seen a few times. The chain employs TRBV20-1 and TRBJ1-2; TRBD1 is a possible D gene (6 bases). In germline, CDR1 is DFQATT, CDR2 SNEGSKA (reference sequence). CDR3 size: 15 residues. Trimming removed 3 bases at V and 1 base at J, with 15 bases between. The CDR3, as DNA: TGCAGTGCTAGGCTCAAAGGACAGCGTAACTATGGCTACACCTTC. This gives the protein CSARLKGQRNYGYTF.

This clonotype was detected a few times. This chain uses TRBV25-1 with TRBJ2-7; D unclear. In germline, CDR1 is MGHDK, CDR2 SYGVNS. The CDR3 covers 11 residues. V dropped 3 bases and J dropped 5 bases, with 5 bases sitting between them. CDR3 sequence reads: CASSDYNEQYF. CDR3 nucleotides: TGTGCCAGCAGTGATTACAACGAGCAGTACTTC.

The sample holds a few counts of this clonotype. The chain links TRBV3-1 to TRBJ1-1, with D perhaps matching TRBD1 (6 bases). From germline, CDR1 is LGHDT and CDR2 YNNKEL (reference sequence). V was pared by 3 bases and J by 1 base, with 27 bases between. CDR3 size: 20 residues. CDR3 loop: CASSQDFPPGADMWNTEAFF. The CDR3 DNA reads as TGTGCCAGCAGCCAGGACTTCCCCCCGGGGGCCGATATGTGGAACACTGAAGCTTTCTTT.

This sequence joins TRBV10-1 and TRBJ2-1, with a weak D call TRBD1 (5 bases). Deletions cut 3 bases from V and 0 bases from J, with 6 bases between. This CDR3 contains 14 residues. Per the germline V gene, CDR1 is WNHNN and CDR2 is SYGVQD (reference sequence). CDR3 region: CASSDRVSYNEQFF. The CDR3 DNA follows: TGCGCCAGCAGTGACAGGGTCTCCTACAATGAGCAGTTCTTC.

This clonotype was counted only a few times. V is TRBV4-1 and J is TRBJ2-3; 12 bases line up with TRBD2. Germline V gives CDR1 MGHRA, CDR2 YSYEKL. V dropped 2 bases and J dropped 4; count of bases not matched to a gene: 7. The CDR3 extends over 17 amino acids. CDR3 coding DNA: TGCGCCAGCAGCCAAATTTCGGGACTAGCGGGCCCAGATACGCAGTATTTT. It is translated as CASSQISGLAGPDTQYF.

This clonotype has just a few counts. The chain carries TRBV20-1 and TRBJ1-1, with a tentative D call TRBD1 (6 bases). Germline CDR1 reads DFQATT; CDR2 reads SNEGSKA (reference sequence). The V and J ends lost 7 bases and 4 bases respectively, with 19 bases between them. CDR3 length: 14 amino acids. CDR3 in amino acids: CSGRNPGEATEAFF. DNA for the CDR3: TGCAGTGGACGGAATCCAGGGGAGGCCACTGAAGCTTTCTTT.

This clonotype turned up a few times. The gene calls are TRBV27 and TRBJ2-7, with 10 bases fitting TRBD1. CDR1 is MNHEY and CDR2 is SMNVEV in the germline V gene (reference sequence). The CDR3 spans 15 residues. The trim removed 3 bases at V and 4 bases at J, leaving 6 bases unmatched. In DNA, the CDR3 is TGTGCCAGCAGTTTGGGGCGACAGGGGGCATACGAGCAGTACTTC. Translation gives CASSLGRQGAYEQYF.

This clonotype appeared a few times. This rearrangement joins TRBV4-2 to TRBJ2-2; the D call may be TRBD1 or TRBD2 (5 bases each). The germline V and J ends were trimmed by 2 bases and 5 bases, with 21 bases remaining between them. This CDR3 spans 18 amino acids. The V gene's germline CDR1 is LGHNA and CDR2 YNFKEQ. Here the CDR3 reads CASSQWGTGTPSTGELFF. CDR3 nucleotide sequence: TGTGCCAGCAGCCAATGGGGAACCGGGACCCCGAGTACCGGGGAGCTGTTTTTT.

This sequence joins TRBV7-9 and TRBJ1-1, with D perhaps TRBD1 (6 bases). Trimming pared 3 bases from V and 1 base from J, leaving 15 bases between. CDR3 size: 16 residues. Germline loops: CDR1 SEHNR, CDR2 FQNEAQ (reference sequence). The CDR3 loop reads CASSFILRGPNTEAFF. The CDR3 DNA reads as TGTGCCAGCAGCTTCATCCTCAGGGGTCCGAACACTGAAGCTTTCTTT.

The chain couples TRBV19 to TRBJ2-7; either TRBD1 or TRBD2 may fit D (5 bases each). V dropped 3 bases and J dropped 6 bases, with 15 bases sitting between them. There are 14 residues in the CDR3. The V gene's germline CDR1 is LNHDA and CDR2 SQIVND (reference sequence). The CDR3 loop reads CASSMYGTRSEQYF. CDR3 nucleotides: TGTGCCAGTAGTATGTATGGGACCAGGAGCGAGCAGTACTTC.